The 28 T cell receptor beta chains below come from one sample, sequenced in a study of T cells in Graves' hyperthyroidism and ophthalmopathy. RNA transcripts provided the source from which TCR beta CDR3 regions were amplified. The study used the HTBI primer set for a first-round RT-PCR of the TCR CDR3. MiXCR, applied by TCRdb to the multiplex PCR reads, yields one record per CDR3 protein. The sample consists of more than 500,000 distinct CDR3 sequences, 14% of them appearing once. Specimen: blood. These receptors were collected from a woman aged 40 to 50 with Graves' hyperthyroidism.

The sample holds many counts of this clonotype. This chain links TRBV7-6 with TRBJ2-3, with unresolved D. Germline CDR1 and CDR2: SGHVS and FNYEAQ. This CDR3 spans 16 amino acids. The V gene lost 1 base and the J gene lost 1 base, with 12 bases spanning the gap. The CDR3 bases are TGTGCCAGCAGCTTAGGTAACAACCTACGCACAGATACGCAGTATTTT. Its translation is CASSLGNNLRTDTQYF.

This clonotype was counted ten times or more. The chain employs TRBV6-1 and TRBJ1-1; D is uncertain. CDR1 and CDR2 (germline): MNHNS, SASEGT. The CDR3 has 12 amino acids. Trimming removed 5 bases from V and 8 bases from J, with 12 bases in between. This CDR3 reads CASSPGRLEAFF. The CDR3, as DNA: TGTGCCAGCAGTCCCGGTCGCCTCGAAGCTTTCTTT.

The CDR3 sequence is CATSDPLTSLSYNEQYF. CDR3 DNA: TGTGCCACCAGTGATCCCCTTACGAGCCTTTCCTACAATGAGCAGTACTTC. The chain recombines TRBV24-1 with TRBJ2-1, with unresolved D. The last part of the DNA fits TRBJ2-7 better; the J call may be wrong. There are 17 residues in the CDR3. Looked up from germline, CDR1 is KGHDR and CDR2 is SFDVKD.

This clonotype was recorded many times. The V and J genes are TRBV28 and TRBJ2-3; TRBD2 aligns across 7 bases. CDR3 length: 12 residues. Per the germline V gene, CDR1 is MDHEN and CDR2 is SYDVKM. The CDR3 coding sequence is TGTGTCTCCGGGGAGGGGACAGATACGCAGTATTTT. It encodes CVSGEGTDTQYF.

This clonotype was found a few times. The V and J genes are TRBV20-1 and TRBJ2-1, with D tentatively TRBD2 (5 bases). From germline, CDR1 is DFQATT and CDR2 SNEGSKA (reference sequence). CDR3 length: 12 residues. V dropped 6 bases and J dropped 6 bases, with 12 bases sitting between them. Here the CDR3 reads CSAFGVINEQFF. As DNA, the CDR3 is TGCAGTGCCTTCGGGGTGATCAATGAGCAGTTCTTC.

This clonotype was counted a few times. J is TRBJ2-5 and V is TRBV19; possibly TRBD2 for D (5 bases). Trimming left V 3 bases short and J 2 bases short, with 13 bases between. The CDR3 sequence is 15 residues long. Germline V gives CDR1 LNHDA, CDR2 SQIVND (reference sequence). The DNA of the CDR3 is TGTGCCAGTAGTATGCCCCGAAGCGGACAAGAGACCCAGTACTTC. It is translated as CASSMPRSGQETQYF. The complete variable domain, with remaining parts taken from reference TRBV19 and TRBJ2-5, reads DGGITQSPKYLFRKEGQNVTLSCEQNLNHDAMYWYRQDPGQGLRLIYYSQIVNDFQKGDIAEGYSVSREKKESFPLTVTSAQKNPTAFYLCASSMPRSGQETQYFGPGTRLLVL.

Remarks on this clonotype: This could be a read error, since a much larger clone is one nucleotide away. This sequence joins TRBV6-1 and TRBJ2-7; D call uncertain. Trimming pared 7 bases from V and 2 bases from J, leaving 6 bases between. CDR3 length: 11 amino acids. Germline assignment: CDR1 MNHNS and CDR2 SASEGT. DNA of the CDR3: TGTGCCAGCATGGGGACCTACGAGCAGTACTTC. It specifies CASMGTYEQYF.

Here the CDR3 reads CASSFSVGELFF. Here the CDR3 DNA reads TGTGCCAGCAGTTTCTCAGTCGGGGAGCTGTTTTTT. The chain carries TRBV28 and TRBJ2-2; no definite D call. CDR3 length: 12 residues. Trimming removed 3 bases from V and 7 bases from J, with 6 bases in between. Germline V gene lookup returns CDR1 MDHEN and CDR2 SYDVKM.

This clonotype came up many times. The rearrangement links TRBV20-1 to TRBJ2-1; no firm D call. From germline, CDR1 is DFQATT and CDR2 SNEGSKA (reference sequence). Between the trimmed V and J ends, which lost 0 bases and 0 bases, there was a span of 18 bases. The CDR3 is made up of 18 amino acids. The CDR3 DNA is TGCAGTGCTAGAGATGACCATAAGCCCTTGTACTCCTACAATGAGCAGTTCTTC. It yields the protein CSARDDHKPLYSYNEQFF.

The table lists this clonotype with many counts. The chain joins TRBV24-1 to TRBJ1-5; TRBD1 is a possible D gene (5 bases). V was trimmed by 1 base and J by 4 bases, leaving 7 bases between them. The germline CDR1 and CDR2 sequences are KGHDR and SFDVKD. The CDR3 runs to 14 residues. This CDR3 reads CATSDFGANQPQHF. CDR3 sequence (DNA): TGTGCCACCAGTGATTTTGGGGCGAATCAGCCCCAGCATTTT.

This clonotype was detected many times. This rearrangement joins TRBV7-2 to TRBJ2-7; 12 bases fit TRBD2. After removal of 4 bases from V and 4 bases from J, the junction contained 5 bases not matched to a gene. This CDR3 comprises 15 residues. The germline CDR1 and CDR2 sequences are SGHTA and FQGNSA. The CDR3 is CASSWTSGTGYEQYF. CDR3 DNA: TGTGCCAGCAGCTGGACTAGCGGGACCGGATACGAGCAGTACTTC. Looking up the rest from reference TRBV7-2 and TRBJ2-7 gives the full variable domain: GAGVSQSPSNKVTEKGKDVELRCDPISGHTALYWYRQSLGQGLEFLIYFQGNSAPDKSGLPSDRFSAERTGGSVSTLTIQRTQQEDSAVYLCASSWTSGTGYEQYFGPGTRLTVT.

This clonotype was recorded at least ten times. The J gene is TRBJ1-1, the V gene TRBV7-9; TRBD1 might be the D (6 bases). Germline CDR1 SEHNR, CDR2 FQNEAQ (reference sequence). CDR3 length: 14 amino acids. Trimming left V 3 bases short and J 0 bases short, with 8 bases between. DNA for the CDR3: TGTGCCAGCAGCTTCGGGGACATGAACACTGAAGCTTTCTTT. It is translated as CASSFGDMNTEAFF.

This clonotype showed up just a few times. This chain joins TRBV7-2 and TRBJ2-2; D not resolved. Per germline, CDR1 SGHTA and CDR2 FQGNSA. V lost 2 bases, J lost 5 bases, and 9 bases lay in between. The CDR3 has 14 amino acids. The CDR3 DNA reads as TGTGCCAGCAGCTTATTACTAAGGACCGGGGAGCTGTTTTTT. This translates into CASSLLLRTGELFF.

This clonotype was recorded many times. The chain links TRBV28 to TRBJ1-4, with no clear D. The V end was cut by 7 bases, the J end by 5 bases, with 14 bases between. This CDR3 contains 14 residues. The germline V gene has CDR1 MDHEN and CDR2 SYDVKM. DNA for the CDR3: TGTGCCAGCATCGTATGGGCCCGGAATGAAAAACTGTTTTTT. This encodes CASIVWARNEKLFF.

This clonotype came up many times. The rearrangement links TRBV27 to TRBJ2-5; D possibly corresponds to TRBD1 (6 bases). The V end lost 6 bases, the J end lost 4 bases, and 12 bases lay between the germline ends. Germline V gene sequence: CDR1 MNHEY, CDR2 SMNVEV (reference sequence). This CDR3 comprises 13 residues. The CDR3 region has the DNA TGTGCCAGCAGATTCACAGGGATAGAGACCCAGTACTTC. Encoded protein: CASRFTGIETQYF.

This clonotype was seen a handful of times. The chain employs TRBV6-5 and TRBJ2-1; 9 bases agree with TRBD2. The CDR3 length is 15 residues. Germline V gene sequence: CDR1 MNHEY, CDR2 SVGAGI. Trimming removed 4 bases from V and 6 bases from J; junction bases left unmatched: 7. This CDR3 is CASSSVAGGLNEQFF. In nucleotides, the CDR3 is TGTGCCAGCAGTTCAGTTGCGGGAGGGCTCAATGAGCAGTTCTTC.

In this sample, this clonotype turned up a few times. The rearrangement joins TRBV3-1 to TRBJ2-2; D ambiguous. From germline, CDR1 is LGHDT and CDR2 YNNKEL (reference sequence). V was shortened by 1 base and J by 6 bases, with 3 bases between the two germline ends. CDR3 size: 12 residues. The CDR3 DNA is TGTGCCAGCAGCCAAGTACCCGGGGAGCTGTTTTTT. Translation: CASSQVPGELFF.

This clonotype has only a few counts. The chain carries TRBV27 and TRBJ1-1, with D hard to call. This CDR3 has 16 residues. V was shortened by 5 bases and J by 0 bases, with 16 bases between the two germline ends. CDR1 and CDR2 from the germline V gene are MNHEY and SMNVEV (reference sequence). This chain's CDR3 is CASSPLTDYLNTEAFF. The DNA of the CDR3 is TGTGCCAGCAGTCCCCTGACGGACTACCTGAACACTGAAGCTTTCTTT.

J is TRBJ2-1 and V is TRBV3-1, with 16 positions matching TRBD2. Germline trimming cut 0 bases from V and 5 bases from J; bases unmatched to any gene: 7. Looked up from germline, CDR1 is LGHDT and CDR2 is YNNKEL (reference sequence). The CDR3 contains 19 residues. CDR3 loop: CASSQDGTSGRAIHNEQFF. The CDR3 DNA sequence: TGTGCCAGCAGCCAAGATGGGACTAGCGGGAGGGCTATTCACAATGAGCAGTTCTTC.

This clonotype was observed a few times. In DNA, the CDR3 is TGTGCCATAGCGGACACCATAGCCTACGAGCAGTACTTC. It encodes CAIADTIAYEQYF. The V call is TRBV19, the J call TRBJ2-7, with D possibly TRBD2 on 6 matching bases. The CDR3 runs 13 residues. Germline assignment: CDR1 LNHDA and CDR2 SQIVND (reference sequence). V lost 10 bases and J lost 2, with 15 bases in between.

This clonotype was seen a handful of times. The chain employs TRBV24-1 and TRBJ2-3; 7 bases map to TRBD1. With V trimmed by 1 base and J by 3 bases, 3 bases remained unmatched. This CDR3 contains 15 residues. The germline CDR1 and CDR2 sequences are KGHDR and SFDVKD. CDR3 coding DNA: TGTGCCACCAGTGATTTACCAGGGGGAACAGATACGCAGTATTTT. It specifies CATSDLPGGTDTQYF.

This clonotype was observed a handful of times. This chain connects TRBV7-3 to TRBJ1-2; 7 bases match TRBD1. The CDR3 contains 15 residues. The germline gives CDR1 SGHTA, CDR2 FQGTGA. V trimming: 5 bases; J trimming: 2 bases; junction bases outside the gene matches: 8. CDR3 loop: CASSGGGQVNYGYTF. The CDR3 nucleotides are TGTGCCAGCAGCGGCGGCGGACAGGTCAACTATGGCTACACCTTC.

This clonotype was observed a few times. The CDR3: CASTQGDLKRRSSTDTQYF. CDR3 coding DNA: TGTGCCAGCACCCAGGGCGACCTAAAGCGGAGGTCTAGCACAGATACGCAGTATTTT. The rearrangement joins TRBV5-8 to TRBJ2-3; D may be TRBD1 or TRBD2 (5 bases each). The CDR3 length is 19 residues. V was shortened by 6 bases and J by 0 bases, with 26 bases between the two germline ends. The germline gives CDR1 SGHTS, CDR2 YDEGEE.

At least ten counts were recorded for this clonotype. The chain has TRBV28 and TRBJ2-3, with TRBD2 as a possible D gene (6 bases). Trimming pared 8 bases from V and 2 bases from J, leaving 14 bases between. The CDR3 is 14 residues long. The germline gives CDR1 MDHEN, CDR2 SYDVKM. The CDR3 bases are TGTGCCAGCTCTAGCAGCGGGTACACAGATACGCAGTATTTT. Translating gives CASSSSGYTDTQYF.

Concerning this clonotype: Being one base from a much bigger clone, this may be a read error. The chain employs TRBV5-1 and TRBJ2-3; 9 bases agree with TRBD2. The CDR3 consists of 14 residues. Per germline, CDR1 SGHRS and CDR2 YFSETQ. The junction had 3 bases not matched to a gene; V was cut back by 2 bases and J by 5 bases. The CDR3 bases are TGCGCCAGCAGCTTTAGCGGGAGTATAGATACGCAGTATTTT. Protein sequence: CASSFSGSIDTQYF.

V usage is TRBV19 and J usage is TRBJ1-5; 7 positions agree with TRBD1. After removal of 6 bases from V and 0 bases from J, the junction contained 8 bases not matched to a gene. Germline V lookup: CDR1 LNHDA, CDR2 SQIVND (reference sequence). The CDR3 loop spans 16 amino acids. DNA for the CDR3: TGTGCCAGTAGAGACCAAAGACAGGGTAGCAATCAGCCCCAGCATTTT. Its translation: CASRDQRQGSNQPQHF.

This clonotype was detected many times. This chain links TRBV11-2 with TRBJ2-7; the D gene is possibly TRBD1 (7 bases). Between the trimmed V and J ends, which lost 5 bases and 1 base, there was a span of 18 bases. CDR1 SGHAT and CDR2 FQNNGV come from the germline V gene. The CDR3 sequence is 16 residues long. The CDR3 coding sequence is TGTGCCAGCAGCCAGGGGCGGGGACAGCGTTCCTACGAGCAGTACTTC. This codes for CASSQGRGQRSYEQYF.

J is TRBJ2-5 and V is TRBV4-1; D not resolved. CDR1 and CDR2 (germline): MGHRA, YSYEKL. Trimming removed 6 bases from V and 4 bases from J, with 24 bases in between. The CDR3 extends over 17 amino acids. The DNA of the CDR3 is TGCGCCAGCAGAGAACAACCCCTGGGCTCTAAGGGAGAGACCCAGTACTTC. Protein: CASREQPLGSKGETQYF.